The rows below give T cell receptor beta chains drawn from one sample of a study of long-term antiretroviral therapy in people with HIV. Produced via immunoSEQ multiplex PCR; TCRdb's table is partial and in-frame only. The table records roughly 29,000 clones, over 90% of them present only once. The sequenced sample was unsorted PBMCs, obtained 5.3 years after starting antiretroviral therapy. The receptor source for this set is a man over 45 with HIV. Both conserved end residues are part of each CDR3. A D gene is named only where the DNA matches it firmly. The listing skips clone size in some rows; elsewhere it reads once, few, many or a size class.

cdr3_length,clone_size,v_call,j_call,d_call,cdr3_aa,cdr3_nt
14,NA,TRBV10-3,TRBJ2-7,NA,CAISEVQNPYEQYF,TGTGCCATCAGTGAAGTGCAGAACCCATACGAGCAGTACTTC
14,NA,TRBV4-1,TRBJ1-1,TRBD1,CASRTQGALAEAFF,TGCGCCAGCAGAACACAGGGGGCTCTCGCTGAAGCTTTCTTT
16,NA,TRBV21-1,TRBJ1-2,NA,CASSKESTGYNYGYTF,TGTGCCAGCAGCAAGGAATCTACGGGATATAACTATGGCTACACCTTC
13,once,TRBV7-8,TRBJ1-2,TRBD1,CASSFRGQSGYTF,TGTGCCAGCAGCTTTAGGGGGCAGAGTGGCTACACCTTC
15,NA,TRBV7-8,TRBJ2-7,NA,CASSYSARGDDEQYF,TGTGCCAGCAGCTATAGCGCCAGGGGCGACGACGAGCAGTACTTC
15,NA,TRBV9,TRBJ1-4,NA,CASSGSGGANEKLFF,TGTGCCAGCAGCGGCTCAGGCGGTGCTAATGAAAAACTGTTTTTT
15,NA,TRBV6-4,TRBJ1-1,NA,CASSLDSPEDTEAFF,TGTGCCAGCAGTCTGGACAGCCCAGAGGACACTGAAGCTTTCTTT
16,NA,TRBV7-2,TRBJ2-3,TRBD2,CASSFGTSGGTDTQYF,TGTGCCAGCAGCTTCGGGACTAGCGGGGGAACAGATACGCAGTATTTT
14,NA,TRBV2,TRBJ2-7,NA,CASSEVSTAYEQYF,TGTGCCAGCAGTGAAGTATCGACAGCCTACGAGCAGTACTTC
14,NA,TRBV6-1,TRBJ2-7,TRBD1,CASSHRDRGYEQYF,TGTGCCAGCAGCCATCGAGACAGGGGATACGAGCAGTACTTC
15,NA,TRBV4-3,TRBJ2-2,TRBD1,CASSQGQGAAGELFF,TGCGCCAGCAGCCAGGGACAGGGGGCAGCGGGGGAGCTGTTTTTT
14,NA,TRBV6-5,TRBJ2-7,NA,CASRSTDQTYEQYF,TGTGCCAGCAGATCGACGGACCAAACCTACGAGCAGTACTTC
16,NA,TRBV5-1,TRBJ1-1,TRBD1,CASSLVGQGANTEAFF,TGCGCCAGCAGCTTGGTAGGACAGGGGGCGAACACTGAAGCTTTCTTT
14,NA,TRBV2,TRBJ1-2,TRBD1,CASIRTGGNAGYTF,TGTGCCAGCATACGGACAGGGGGCAATGCTGGCTACACCTTC
14,NA,TRBV27,TRBJ2-7,NA,CASSLSTAHYEQYF,TGTGCCAGCAGTTTAAGTACAGCCCACTACGAGCAGTACTTC
14,few,TRBV6-6,TRBJ2-7,TRBD1,CASRGQGESYEQYF,TGTGCCAGCCGTGGACAGGGGGAATCCTACGAGCAGTACTTC
16,NA,TRBV5-1,TRBJ2-2,TRBD1,CASSLEAGGYTGELFF,TGCGCCAGCAGCTTGGAGGCAGGGGGCTACACCGGGGAGCTGTTTTTT
12,few,TRBV5-4,TRBJ1-2,NA,CASSQDRYGYTF,TGTGCCAGCAGCCAGGACAGATATGGCTACACCTTC
11,NA,TRBV6-6,TRBJ2-1,NA,CASTLREEQFF,TGTGCCAGCACCTTACGGGAGGAGCAGTTCTTC
13,NA,TRBV5-1,TRBJ1-3,NA,CASSPDGGNTIYF,TGCGCCAGCAGCCCCGACGGTGGAAACACCATATATTTT
16,NA,TRBV4-3,TRBJ1-6,TRBD1,CASSQAHRGGNSPLHF,TGCGCCAGCAGCCAAGCCCACAGGGGTGGGAATTCACCCCTCCACTTT
15,NA,TRBV5-4,TRBJ2-1,TRBD1,CASREGQGDYNEQFF,TGTGCCAGCAGAGAAGGACAGGGGGATTACAATGAGCAGTTCTTC
12,NA,TRBV14,TRBJ1-6,NA,CASSLPNSPLHF,TGTGCCAGCAGCCTCCCTAATTCACCCCTCCACTTT
15,NA,TRBV7-2,TRBJ2-2,NA,CASSLVGSNTGELFF,TGTGCCAGCAGCTTAGTGGGATCGAACACCGGGGAGCTGTTTTTT
14,NA,TRBV5-8,TRBJ1-1,NA,CASSRGYGNTEAFF,TGTGCCAGCAGCCGAGGGTATGGGAACACTGAAGCTTTCTTT
16,NA,TRBV5-1,TRBJ1-1,TRBD1,CASSFPTGGMNTEAFF,TGCGCCAGCAGCTTCCCGACAGGGGGCATGAACACTGAAGCTTTCTTT
14,NA,TRBV9,TRBJ1-3,TRBD1,CASSVGGGENTIYF,TGTGCCAGCAGCGTAGGAGGGGGCGAAAACACCATATATTTT
12,NA,TRBV29-1,TRBJ2-1,NA,CSVERSYNEQFF,TGCAGCGTTGAGCGCTCCTACAATGAGCAGTTCTTC
13,NA,TRBV9,TRBJ1-2,NA,CASSVDRSYGYTF,TGTGCCAGCAGCGTGGACCGAAGCTATGGCTACACCTTC
13,NA,TRBV2,TRBJ2-7,NA,CASGVGGPLEQYF,TGTGCCAGCGGGGTCGGGGGGCCCCTCGAGCAGTACTTC
14,NA,TRBV6-5,TRBJ1-2,TRBD1,CASSFEQGVYGYTF,TGTGCCAGCAGTTTCGAACAGGGGGTCTATGGCTACACCTTC
14,NA,TRBV18,TRBJ1-1,TRBD1,CASSGQGMNTEAFF,TGTGCCAGCTCAGGACAGGGGATGAACACTGAAGCTTTCTTT
15,NA,TRBV2,TRBJ1-1,TRBD1,CASKAEGAYHTEAFF,TGTGCCAGCAAAGCTGAGGGGGCTTATCACACTGAAGCTTTCTTT
15,NA,TRBV4-1,TRBJ2-2,NA,CASSQEATASGELFF,TGCGCCAGCAGCCAGGAGGCGACGGCTTCCGGGGAGCTGTTTTTT
15,once,TRBV25-1,TRBJ2-2,NA,CASRPERRDTGELFF,TGTGCCAGCAGACCAGAAAGGCGGGACACCGGGGAGCTGTTTTTT
11,NA,TRBV6-1,TRBJ2-7,NA,CASSSPGEQYF,TGTGCCAGCAGTTCCCCGGGGGAGCAGTACTTC
14,NA,TRBV29-1,TRBJ1-1,NA,CSVERGSGNTEAFF,TGCAGCGTTGAAAGAGGGTCGGGGAACACTGAAGCTTTCTTT
12,NA,TRBV29-1,TRBJ2-7,NA,CSVEGVSYEQYF,TGCAGCGTTGAGGGGGTTTCCTACGAGCAGTACTTC
19,NA,TRBV5-1,TRBJ2-6,NA,CASTPFLGTGNSGANVLTF,TGCGCCAGCACCCCTTTCCTTGGTACAGGGAACTCTGGGGCCAACGTCCTGACTTTC
14,NA,TRBV7-2,TRBJ1-5,NA,CASSFAQSNQPQHF,TGTGCCAGCAGCTTTGCACAGTCTAATCAGCCCCAGCATTTT
14,NA,TRBV6-6,TRBJ1-2,NA,CAISEAPNNYGYTF,TGTGCCATCAGTGAGGCTCCGAATAACTATGGCTACACCTTC
14,once,TRBV4-1,TRBJ2-1,NA,CASSQSSGNWEQFF,TGCGCCAGCAGCCAATCGTCAGGGAATTGGGAGCAGTTCTTC
13,NA,TRBV15,TRBJ2-1,TRBD2,CATLLAGYNEQFF,TGTGCCACTCTTCTAGCGGGGTACAATGAGCAGTTCTTC
14,NA,TRBV28,TRBJ2-7,NA,CASSSGGTKYEQYF,TGTGCCAGCAGTTCCGGGGGGACAAAATACGAGCAGTACTTC
16,NA,TRBV4-1,TRBJ2-7,NA,CASSQAGILNSYEQYF,TGCGCCAGCAGCCAAGCCGGGATTTTGAATTCCTACGAGCAGTACTTC
16,NA,TRBV9,TRBJ1-2,TRBD1,CASSAPGTGVNYGYTF,TGTGCCAGCAGCGCGCCCGGGACAGGGGTTAACTATGGCTACACCTTC
19,NA,TRBV4-2,TRBJ1-4,TRBD1,CASSQDGDSLTFINEKLFF,TGTGCCAGCAGCCAAGATGGGGACAGTCTAACCTTTATTAATGAAAAACTGTTTTTT
14,NA,TRBV7-2,TRBJ2-7,NA,CASSPTTGTYEQYF,TGTGCCAGCAGCCCTACTACAGGGACCTACGAGCAGTACTTC
11,few,TRBV20-1,TRBJ1-2,NA,CSARPDYGYTF,TGCAGTGCTAGACCGGACTATGGCTACACCTTC
15,NA,TRBV5-1,TRBJ2-7,TRBD2,CASSYTSGSRYEQYF,TGCGCCAGCAGCTATACTAGCGGGTCCCGCTACGAGCAGTACTTC
15,NA,TRBV27,TRBJ2-7,TRBD2,CASSEYLAGVYEQYF,TGTGCCAGCAGTGAATACCTAGCGGGGGTCTACGAGCAGTACTTC
13,NA,TRBV14,TRBJ2-7,TRBD1,CASSGTGSYEQYF,TGTGCCAGCAGCGGGACAGGGTCCTACGAGCAGTACTTC
16,NA,TRBV10-1,TRBJ2-1,TRBD2,CASSELAGGRYNEQFF,TGCGCCAGCAGTGAACTAGCGGGGGGCCGTTACAATGAGCAGTTCTTC
13,NA,TRBV13,TRBJ2-7,TRBD1,CASSLTGGGEQYF,TGTGCCAGCAGCCTTACAGGGGGCGGAGAGCAGTACTTC
13,NA,TRBV6-6,TRBJ1-1,NA,CASSYSTNTEAFF,TGTGCCAGCAGTTACAGCACGAACACTGAAGCTTTCTTT